This TCR beta chain was sequenced in a study of OX40 agonist ivuxolimab in advanced cancers. Study information: Those enrolled were 82.7% male, with a mean age of around 57 years and ages from roughly 20 to 85.

Produced via immunoSEQ multiplex PCR; TCRdb's table is partial and in-frame only. The data hold some 70,000 clones, with 70% to 90% observed a single time. The CDR3 has 13 residues. V lost 8 bases and J 5 bases, leaving 15 bases between the germline ends. In germline, CDR1 is SNHLY, CDR2 FYNNEI. The sequencing used CD4+ or CD8+ T cells sorted from blood, collected in a trial of the OX40 agonist ivuxolimab. The source is an adult with an advanced solid tumor such as melanoma, head and neck, liver or kidney cancer. The chain recombines TRBV2 with TRBJ1-1; no clear D. CDR3: CASLRGPRTEAFF. The CDR3 DNA follows: TGTGCCAGCCTCCGAGGGCCCCGGACTGAAGCTTTCTTT.